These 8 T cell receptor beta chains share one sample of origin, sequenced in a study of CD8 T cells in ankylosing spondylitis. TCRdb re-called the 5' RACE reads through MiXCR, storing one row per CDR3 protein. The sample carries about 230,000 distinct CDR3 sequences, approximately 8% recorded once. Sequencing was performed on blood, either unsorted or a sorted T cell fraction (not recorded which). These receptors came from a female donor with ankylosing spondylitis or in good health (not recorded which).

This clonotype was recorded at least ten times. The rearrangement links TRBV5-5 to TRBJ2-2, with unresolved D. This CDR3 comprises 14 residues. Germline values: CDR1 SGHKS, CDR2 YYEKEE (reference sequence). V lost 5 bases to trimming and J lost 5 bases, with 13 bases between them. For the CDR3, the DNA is TGTGCCAGCAGACTTGTGATGCGGACCGGGGAGCTGTTTTTT. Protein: CASRLVMRTGELFF.

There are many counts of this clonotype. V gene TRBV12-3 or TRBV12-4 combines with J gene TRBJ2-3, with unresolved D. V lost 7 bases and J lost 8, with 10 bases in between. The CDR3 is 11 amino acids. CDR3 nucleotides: TGTGCCAGCACTCTCGATCGTACGCAGTATTTT. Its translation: CASTLDRTQYF.

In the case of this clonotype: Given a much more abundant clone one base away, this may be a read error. The CDR3 protein is CVISERLASYNEQFF. The CDR3 DNA reads TGTGTCATCAGTGAGAGGCTAGCCTCCTACAATGAGCAGTTCTTC. The chain carries TRBV10-3 and TRBJ2-1, with D perhaps TRBD2 (5 bases). Germline V gene data show CDR1 as ENHRY and CDR2 as SYGVKD. The CDR3 runs to 15 residues.

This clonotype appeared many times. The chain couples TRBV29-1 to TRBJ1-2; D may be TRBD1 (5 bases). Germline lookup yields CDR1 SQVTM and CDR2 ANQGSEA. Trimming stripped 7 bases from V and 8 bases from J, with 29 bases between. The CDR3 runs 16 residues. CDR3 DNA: TGCAGCGCTTACTCCAGGGTATCCCGCCGGGCGTCCGGCTACACCTTC. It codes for CSAYSRVSRRASGYTF.

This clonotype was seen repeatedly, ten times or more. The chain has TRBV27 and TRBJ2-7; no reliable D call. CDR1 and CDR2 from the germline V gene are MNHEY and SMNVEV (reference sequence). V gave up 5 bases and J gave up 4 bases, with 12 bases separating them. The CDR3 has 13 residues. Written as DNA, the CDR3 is TGTGCCAGCAGTCCCATCCCAGCTTACGAGCAGTACTTC. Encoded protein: CASSPIPAYEQYF.

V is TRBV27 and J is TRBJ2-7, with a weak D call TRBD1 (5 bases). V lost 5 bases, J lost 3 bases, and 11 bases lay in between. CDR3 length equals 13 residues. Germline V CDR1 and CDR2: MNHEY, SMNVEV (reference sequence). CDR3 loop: CASSVRQNYEQYF. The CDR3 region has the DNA TGTGCCAGCAGTGTTAGACAGAACTACGAGCAGTACTTC.

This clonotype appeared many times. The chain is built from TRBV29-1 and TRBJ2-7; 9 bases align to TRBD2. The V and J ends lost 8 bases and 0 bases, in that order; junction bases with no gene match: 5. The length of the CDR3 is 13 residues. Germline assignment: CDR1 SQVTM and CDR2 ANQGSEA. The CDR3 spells CSPQLAGSYEQYF. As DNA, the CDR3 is TGCAGCCCCCAACTAGCGGGCTCCTACGAGCAGTACTTC.

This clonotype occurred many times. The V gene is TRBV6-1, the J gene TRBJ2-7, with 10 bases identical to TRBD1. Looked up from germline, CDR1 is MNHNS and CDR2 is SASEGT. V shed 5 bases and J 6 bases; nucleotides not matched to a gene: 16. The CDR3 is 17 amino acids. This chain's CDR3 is CASSPSLEGQGRGEQYF. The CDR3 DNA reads TGTGCCAGCAGTCCCTCTCTCGAGGGACAGGGGAGGGGCGAGCAGTACTTC.